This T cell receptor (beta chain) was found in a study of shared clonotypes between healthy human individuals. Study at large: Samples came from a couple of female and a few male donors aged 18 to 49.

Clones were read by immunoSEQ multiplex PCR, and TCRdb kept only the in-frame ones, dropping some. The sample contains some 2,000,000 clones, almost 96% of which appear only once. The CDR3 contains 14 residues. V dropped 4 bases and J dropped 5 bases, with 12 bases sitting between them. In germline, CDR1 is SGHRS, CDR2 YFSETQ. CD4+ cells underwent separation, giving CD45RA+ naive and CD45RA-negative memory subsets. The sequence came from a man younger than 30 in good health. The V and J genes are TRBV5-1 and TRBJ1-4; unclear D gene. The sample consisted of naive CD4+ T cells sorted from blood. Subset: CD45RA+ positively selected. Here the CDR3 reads CASSPPAQNEKLFF. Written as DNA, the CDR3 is TGCGCCAGCAGCCCTCCAGCCCAAAATGAAAAACTGTTTTTT.